This T cell receptor (beta chain) derives from a study of cytomegalovirus exposure and HLA in healthy donors. Amplification used 60 Vbeta primers and 13 Jbeta primers. Method: immunoSEQ multiplex PCR; TCRdb's copy keeps in-frame clones and lacks some. The sample contains some 90,000 clones, roughly 74% of which appear only once. General observations from the study: Researchers catalogued some 160 TCR beta chains as cytomegalovirus-associated.

To note about this clone: Its antigen remains unidentified.

V lost 2 bases, J lost 5 bases, and 13 bases lay in between. This CDR3 contains 15 residues. Germline V gene lookup returns CDR1 ENHRY and CDR2 SYGVKD. The clonotype was recovered from a female donor in good health and CMV-seropositive. The chain carries TRBV10-3 and TRBJ2-1; D might be TRBD2 (5 bases). Sample: PBMCs. For the CDR3, the DNA is TGTGCCATCAGTGAGCGTGGAGGTATCGACAATGAGCAGTTCTTC. Translation gives CAISERGGIDNEQFF.